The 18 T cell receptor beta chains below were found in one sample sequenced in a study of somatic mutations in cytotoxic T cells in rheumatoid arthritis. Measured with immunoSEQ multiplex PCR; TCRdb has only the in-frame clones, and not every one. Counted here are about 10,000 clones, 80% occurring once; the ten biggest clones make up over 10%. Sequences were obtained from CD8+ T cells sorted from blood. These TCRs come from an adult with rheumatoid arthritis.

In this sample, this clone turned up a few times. CDR3: CASSQDPTGAYGYTF. The CDR3, as DNA: TGTGCCAGCAGCCAAGATCCGACAGGGGCCTATGGCTACACCTTC. The chain uses TRBV4-2 and TRBJ1-2, with TRBD1 identical over 8 bases. CDR1 LGHNA and CDR2 YNFKEQ come from the germline V gene. The CDR3 loop spans 15 amino acids. V dropped 0 bases and J dropped 4; count of bases not matched to a gene: 4.

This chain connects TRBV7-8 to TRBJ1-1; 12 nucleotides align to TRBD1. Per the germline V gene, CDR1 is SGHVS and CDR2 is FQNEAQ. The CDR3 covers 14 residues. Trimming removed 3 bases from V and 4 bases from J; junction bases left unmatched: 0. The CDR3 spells CASSLGQGATEAFF. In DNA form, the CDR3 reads TGTGCCAGCAGCTTGGGACAGGGGGCCACTGAAGCTTTCTTT.

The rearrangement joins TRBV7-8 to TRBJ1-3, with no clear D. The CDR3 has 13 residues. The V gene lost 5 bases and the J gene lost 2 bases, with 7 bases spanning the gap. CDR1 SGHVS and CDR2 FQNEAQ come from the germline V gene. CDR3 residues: CASSPPAGNTIYF. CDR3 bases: TGTGCCAGCAGCCCCCCGGCTGGAAACACCATATATTTT. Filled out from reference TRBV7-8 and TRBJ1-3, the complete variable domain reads GAGVSQSPRYKVAKRGQDVALRCDPISGHVSLFWYQQALGQGPEFLTYFQNEAQLDKSGLPSDRFFAERPEGSVSTLKIQRTQQEDSAVYLCASSPPAGNTIYFGEGSWLTVV.

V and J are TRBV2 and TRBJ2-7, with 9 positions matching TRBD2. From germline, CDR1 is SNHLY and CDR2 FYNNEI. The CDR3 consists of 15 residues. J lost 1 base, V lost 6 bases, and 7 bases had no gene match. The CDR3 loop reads CASRSLAGRSYEQYF. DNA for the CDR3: TGTGCCAGCAGATCGCTAGCGGGGCGATCCTACGAGCAGTACTTC.

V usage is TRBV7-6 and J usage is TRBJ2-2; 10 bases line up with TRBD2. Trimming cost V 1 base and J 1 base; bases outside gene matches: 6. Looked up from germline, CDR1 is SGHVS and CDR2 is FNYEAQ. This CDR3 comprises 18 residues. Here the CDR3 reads CASSLGVLAGENTGELFF. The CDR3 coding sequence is TGTGCCAGCAGCTTAGGGGTTCTAGCGGGGGAGAACACCGGGGAGCTGTTTTTT.

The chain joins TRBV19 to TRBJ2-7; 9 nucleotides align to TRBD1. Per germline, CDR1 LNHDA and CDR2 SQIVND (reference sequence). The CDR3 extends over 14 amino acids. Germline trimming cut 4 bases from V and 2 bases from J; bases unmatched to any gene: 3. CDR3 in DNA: TGTGCCAGTAGTAGGGACAGGGTCCCCTACGAGCAGTACTTC. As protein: CASSRDRVPYEQYF.

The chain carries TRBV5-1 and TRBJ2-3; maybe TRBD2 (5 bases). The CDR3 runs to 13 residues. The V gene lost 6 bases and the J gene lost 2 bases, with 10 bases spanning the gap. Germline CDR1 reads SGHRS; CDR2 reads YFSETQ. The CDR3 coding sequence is TGCGCCAGCATAGGACTTCTCACAGATACGCAGTATTTT. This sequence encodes CASIGLLTDTQYF.

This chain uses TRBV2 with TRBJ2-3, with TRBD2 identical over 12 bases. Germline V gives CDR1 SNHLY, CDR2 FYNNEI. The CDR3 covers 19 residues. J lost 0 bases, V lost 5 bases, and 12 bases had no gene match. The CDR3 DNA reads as TGTGCCAGCAGTAAATCGAATCCTCTAGCGGGGGGGAGCACAGATACGCAGTATTTT. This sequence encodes CASSKSNPLAGGSTDTQYF.

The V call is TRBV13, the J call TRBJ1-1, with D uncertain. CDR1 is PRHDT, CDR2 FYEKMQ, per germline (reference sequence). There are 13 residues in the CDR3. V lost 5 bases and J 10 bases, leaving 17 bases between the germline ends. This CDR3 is CASSPESPRAAFF. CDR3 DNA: TGTGCCAGCAGCCCCGAGAGCCCTCGGGCAGCTTTCTTT.

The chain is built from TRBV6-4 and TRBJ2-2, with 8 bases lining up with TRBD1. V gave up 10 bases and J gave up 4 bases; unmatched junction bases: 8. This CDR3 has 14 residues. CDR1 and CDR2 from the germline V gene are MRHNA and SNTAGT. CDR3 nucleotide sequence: TGTGCCACCCAGACAGGGGTCGGCACCGGGGAGCTGTTTTTT. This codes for CATQTGVGTGELFF.

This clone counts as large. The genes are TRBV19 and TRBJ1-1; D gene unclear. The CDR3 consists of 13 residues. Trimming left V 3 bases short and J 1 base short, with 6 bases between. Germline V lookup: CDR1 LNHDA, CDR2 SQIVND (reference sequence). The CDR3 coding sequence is TGTGCCAGTAGTATCTTTTCGAACACTGAAGCTTTCTTT. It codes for CASSIFSNTEAFF.

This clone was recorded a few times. CDR3 residues: CATSETGSYEQYF. DNA of the CDR3: TGTGCCACCAGCGAGACAGGCTCCTACGAGCAGTACTTC. The chain links TRBV15 to TRBJ2-7; a possible D gene is TRBD1 (6 bases). V was shortened by 5 bases and J by 0 bases, with 8 bases between the two germline ends. Germline V gives CDR1 LNHNV, CDR2 YYDKDF (reference sequence). There are 13 residues in the CDR3. The full variable domain, in which reference TRBV15 and TRBJ2-7 provide the parts outside the CDR3, is DAMVIQNPRYQVTQFGKPVTLSCSQTLNHNVMYWYQQKSSQAPKLLFHYYDKDFNNEADTPDNFQSRRPNTSFCFLDIRSPGLGDTAMYLCATSETGSYEQYFGPGTRLTVT.

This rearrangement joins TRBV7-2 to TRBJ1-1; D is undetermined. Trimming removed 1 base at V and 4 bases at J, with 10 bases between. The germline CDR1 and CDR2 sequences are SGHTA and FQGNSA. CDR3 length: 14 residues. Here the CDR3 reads CASSLEGSSTEAFF. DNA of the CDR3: TGTGCCAGCAGCTTAGAGGGTAGTAGCACTGAAGCTTTCTTT.

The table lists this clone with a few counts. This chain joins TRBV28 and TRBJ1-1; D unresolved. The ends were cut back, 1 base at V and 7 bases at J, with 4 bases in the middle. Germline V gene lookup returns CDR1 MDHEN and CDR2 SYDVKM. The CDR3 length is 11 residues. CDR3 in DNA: TGTGCCAGCAGTTTATCTTTTGAAGCTTTCTTT. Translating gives CASSLSFEAFF.

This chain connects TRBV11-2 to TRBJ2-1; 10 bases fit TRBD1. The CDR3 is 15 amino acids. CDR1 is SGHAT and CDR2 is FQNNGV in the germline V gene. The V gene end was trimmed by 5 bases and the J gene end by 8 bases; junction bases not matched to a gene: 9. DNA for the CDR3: TGTGCCAGCAGCCCTGGGACAGGGGTTAAGGATGAGCAGTTCTTC. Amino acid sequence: CASSPGTGVKDEQFF.

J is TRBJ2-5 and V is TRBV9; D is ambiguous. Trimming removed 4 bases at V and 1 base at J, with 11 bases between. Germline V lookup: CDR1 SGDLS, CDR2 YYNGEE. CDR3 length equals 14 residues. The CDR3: CASSKWTGQETQYF. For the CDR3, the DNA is TGTGCCAGCAGCAAGTGGACCGGCCAAGAGACCCAGTACTTC.

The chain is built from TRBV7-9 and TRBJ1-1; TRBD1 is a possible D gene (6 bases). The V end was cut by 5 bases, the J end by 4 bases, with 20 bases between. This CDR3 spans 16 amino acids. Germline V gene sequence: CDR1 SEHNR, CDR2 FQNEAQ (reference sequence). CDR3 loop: CASSPLPGAGSTEAFF. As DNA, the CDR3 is TGTGCCAGCAGCCCATTGCCGGGGGCAGGGTCCACTGAAGCTTTCTTT. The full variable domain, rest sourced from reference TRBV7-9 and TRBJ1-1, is DTGVSQNPRHKITKRGQNVTFRCDPISEHNRLYWYRQTLGQGPEFLTYFQNEAQLEKSRLLSDRFSAERPKGSFSTLEIQRTEQGDSAMYLCASSPLPGAGSTEAFFGQGTRLTVV.

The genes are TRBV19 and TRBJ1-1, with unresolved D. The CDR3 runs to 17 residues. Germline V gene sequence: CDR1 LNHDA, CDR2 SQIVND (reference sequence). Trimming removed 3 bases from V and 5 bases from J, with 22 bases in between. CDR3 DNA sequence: TGTGCCAGTAGTATGGATGGAGGCCCCTTATTGTTAACTGAAGCTTTCTTT. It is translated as CASSMDGGPLLLTEAFF.